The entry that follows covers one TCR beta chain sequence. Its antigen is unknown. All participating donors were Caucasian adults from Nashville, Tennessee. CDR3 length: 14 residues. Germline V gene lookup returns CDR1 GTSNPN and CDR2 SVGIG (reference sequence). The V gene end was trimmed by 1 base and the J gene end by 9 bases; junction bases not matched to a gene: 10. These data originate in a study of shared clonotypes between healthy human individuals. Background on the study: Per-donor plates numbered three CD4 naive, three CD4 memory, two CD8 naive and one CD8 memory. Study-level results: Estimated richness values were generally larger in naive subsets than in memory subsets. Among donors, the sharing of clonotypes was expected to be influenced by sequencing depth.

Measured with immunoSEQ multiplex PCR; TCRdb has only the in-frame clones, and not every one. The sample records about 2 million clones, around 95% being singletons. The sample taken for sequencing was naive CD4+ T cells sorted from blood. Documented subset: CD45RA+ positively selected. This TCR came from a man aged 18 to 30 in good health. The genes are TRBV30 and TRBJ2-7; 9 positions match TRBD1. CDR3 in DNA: TGTGCCTGGAGTGCCCCGGGACAGGGTATTGCGCAGTACTTC. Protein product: CAWSAPGQGIAQYF.